This is a list of T cell receptor beta chains from one sample in a study of T cell repertoires in cytomegalovirus infection. TCRdb processed the reads anew with MiXCR; each CDR3 protein has one entry. The sample lists approximately 190,000 distinct CDR3 sequences; 28% were seen once. The specimen was PBMCs. The source of these receptors is a human donor in good health (CMV status not recorded). Some clones in this sample may be carry-over from other donors' samples. CDR3s include the opening cysteine and the closing phenylalanine or tryptophan. Only part of the rows carry a size: once, few, many, or a class if the clone is expanded.

>TRBV6-5|NA
CASSYSGTELYNEQFF
>TRBV20-1|NA
CSAKLPVRLAGVDRVRTQYF
>TRBV6-2/TRBV6-3|few
CASTRRGGGQDTQYF
>TRBV7-9|NA
CASSLWGPQGTDTQYF
>TRBV12-3/TRBV12-4|NA
CASTPGRGEKTQYF
>TRBV12-3/TRBV12-4|NA
CASSFSLGAGVDQPQHF
>TRBV10-3|NA
CAISLAGESTDTQYF
>TRBV20-1|few
CSAIGVGVYGNQPQHF
>TRBV14|NA
CASSQGDTSGGNEQFF
>TRBV14|few
CASSQVRGNEQFF
>TRBV6-5|NA
CASRRGDRDTEAFF
>TRBV28|NA
CASSFSESYGYTF
>TRBV29-1|NA
CSVEKQGVNTEAFF
>TRBV29-1|NA
CSVEDKQVTLLGEAFF
>TRBV7-2|many
CASSPGETEAFF
>TRBV7-8|many
CASSAPRQGLNSPLHF
>TRBV6-1|NA
CASSYRVPGELFF
>TRBV7-9|few
CASSLGTGIDEQFF
>TRBV29-1|few
CSATGGAGQPQHF
>TRBV5-1|NA
CASSLEPTANYGYTF
>TRBV20-1|NA
CSALTSGDQETQYF
>TRBV6-6|NA
CASSLSGGVQFF
>TRBV6-5|NA
CASRGYGTGRSYGYTF
>TRBV3-1|NA
CASSPRGRTNYGYTF
>TRBV7-2|few
CASSLRFRGNEQFF
>TRBV6-1|NA
CASNQGDVEFF
>TRBV7-2|NA
CASSPTYNQPQHF
>TRBV3-1|NA
CASSQETGCNQPQHF
>TRBV29-1|once
CSVVQGYSGNTIYF
>TRBV3-1|once
CASSQDPTDTQYF
>TRBV4-2|few
CASSPNPQGDYGYTF
>TRBV29-1|NA
CSVEEIRDNEQFF
>TRBV14|few
CASSQGDIYTEAFF
>TRBV2|NA
CASTRGNGYTF
>TRBV5-6|NA
CASSLASGHNSPHHF
>TRBV7-2|few
CASSGTGNGGYTF
>TRBV10-3|NA
CAIGGPSTDTQYF
>TRBV29-1|many
CSSTNTPGQGNTEAFF
>TRBV7-2|NA
CASSLVGGASNYGYTF
>TRBV7-9|NA
CASSLAVSNYGYTF
>TRBV7-2|NA
CASSLGPQREGYF
>TRBV7-2|few
CASSLDPVAPGTEAFF
>TRBV12-5|NA
CAGAPDGLNTEAFF
>TRBV12-3/TRBV12-4|NA
CASSFRTNPCGEQYF
>TRBV2|NA
CASNPLGYYGYTF